Listed here are 21 T cell receptor beta chains from one sample, sequenced in a study of blood T cell repertoires in COVID-19. Assay used: immunoSEQ multiplex PCR; TCRdb lists only in-frame clones, some missing. The table records some 110,000 clones, around 80% of them present only once. Sequenced material: peripheral blood. The source of these receptors is a man aged 65 to 79 with acute or convalescent COVID-19.

As DNA, the CDR3 is TGTGCCAGCAGTTACGCCTACAATCAGCCCCAGCATTTT. Protein sequence: CASSYAYNQPQHF. The chain recombines TRBV6-5 with TRBJ1-5; no firm D call. The CDR3 totals 13 residues. The V gene's germline CDR1 is MNHEY and CDR2 SVGAGI. V lost 2 bases to trimming and J lost 3 bases, with 5 bases between them.

This clone appeared a few times. This chain uses TRBV6-5 with TRBJ1-3, with 7 bases that match TRBD1. The junction had 5 bases not matched to a gene; V was cut back by 0 bases and J by 6 bases. The CDR3 is made up of 15 amino acids. From germline, CDR1 is MNHEY and CDR2 SVGAGI. The DNA of the CDR3 is TGTGCCAGCAGTTACTCGACGGGACAGCTAAACACCATATATTTT. It is translated as CASSYSTGQLNTIYF.

The genes are TRBV9 and TRBJ1-1; unclear D gene. The CDR3 totals 13 residues. Trimming pared 0 bases from V and 1 base from J, leaving 4 bases between. Germline CDR1 reads SGDLS; CDR2 reads YYNGEE. The CDR3 protein is CASSVEQNTEAFF. The CDR3, as DNA: TGTGCCAGCAGCGTAGAACAGAACACTGAAGCTTTCTTT.

The chain is built from TRBV7-3 and TRBJ2-3; weak D call: TRBD1 (7 bases). The V end lost 5 bases, the J end lost 4 bases, and 13 bases lay between the germline ends. CDR3 length: 14 residues. Germline V CDR1 and CDR2: SGHTA, FQGTGA. The CDR3: CASSDQGGPDTQYF. DNA of the CDR3: TGTGCCAGCAGCGACCAGGGGGGACCAGATACGCAGTATTTT.

The chain links TRBV28 to TRBJ2-5, with D uncertain. The germline CDR1 and CDR2 sequences are MDHEN and SYDVKM. The CDR3 is 14 amino acids. Trimming left V 6 bases short and J 4 bases short, with 15 bases between. The DNA of the CDR3 is TGTGCCAGCAGCCCCCCGGCGAGGAGAGAGACCCAGTACTTC. The encoded protein is CASSPPARRETQYF.

This clone came up a few times. V is TRBV2 and J is TRBJ1-5; 9 nucleotides agree with TRBD1. V was pared by 0 bases and J by 4 bases, with 4 bases of the junction left unmatched. Looked up from germline, CDR1 is SNHLY and CDR2 is FYNNEI. This CDR3 comprises 16 residues. DNA of the CDR3: TGTGCCAGCAGTGAAGCTGTAGGGACAGGGAATCAGCCCCAGCATTTT. Translated, it gives CASSEAVGTGNQPQHF.

The V call is TRBV7-6, the J call TRBJ2-7, with 13 bases fitting TRBD2. The CDR3 extends over 22 amino acids. The V segment lost 5 bases and the J segment 7 bases; nucleotides outside the gene matches: 29. The germline gives CDR1 SGHVS, CDR2 FNYEAQ. CDR3 nucleotides: TGTGCCAGCAGCCCAACCCCATCGCCGATTCGAGGCCTGACTAGCGGGAGGCCAGAGCAGTACTTC. This sequence encodes CASSPTPSPIRGLTSGRPEQYF.

The V call is TRBV10-3, the J call TRBJ2-7; 9 bases line up with TRBD1. J lost 2 bases, V lost 2 bases, and 4 bases had no gene match. Germline CDR1 reads ENHRY; CDR2 reads SYGVKD. The CDR3 length is 15 residues. CDR3 bases: TGTGCCATCAGTGAGCGGGACAGGGTCGCCTACGAGCAGTACTTC. It specifies CAISERDRVAYEQYF.

The chain carries TRBV5-4 and TRBJ1-4, with TRBD1 matching 9 bases. The CDR3 sequence is 19 residues long. Germline V gene data show CDR1 as SGHNT and CDR2 as YYREEE (reference sequence). With 4 bases clipped from V and 0 bases from J, the junction kept 13 bases outside the gene matches. The CDR3 sequence is CASSQPKLGQGTTNEKLFF. CDR3 nucleotides: TGTGCCAGCAGCCAACCAAAGTTAGGACAGGGGACAACTAATGAAAAACTGTTTTTT.

The chain uses TRBV7-2 and TRBJ2-3; D perhaps matches TRBD2 (6 bases). The length of the CDR3 is 14 residues. V was shortened by 5 bases and J by 1 base, with 10 bases between the two germline ends. The germline CDR1 and CDR2 sequences are SGHTA and FQGNSA. The CDR3 coding sequence is TGTGCCAGCAGCGCGGGACTTGGCACAGATACGCAGTATTTT. Translated, it gives CASSAGLGTDTQYF.

The genes are TRBV7-8 and TRBJ1-3, with a possible D match to TRBD1 (5 bases). Germline V lookup: CDR1 SGHVS, CDR2 FQNEAQ. V was shortened by 3 bases and J by 4 bases, with 13 bases between the two germline ends. There are 15 residues in the CDR3. The CDR3 DNA reads as TGTGCCAGCAGCTTGGGGGGAATGTTAGGAAACACCATATATTTT. This encodes CASSLGGMLGNTIYF.

V usage is TRBV7-8 and J usage is TRBJ1-5, with TRBD1 as a possible D gene (6 bases). CDR1 is SGHVS and CDR2 is FQNEAQ in the germline V gene. The CDR3 contains 15 residues. Deletions cut 0 bases from V and 6 bases from J, with 12 bases between. CDR3 region: CASSLAQGPSQPQHF. In DNA form, the CDR3 reads TGTGCCAGCAGCTTAGCCCAGGGGCCGAGTCAGCCCCAGCATTTT.

The chain combines TRBV10-3 with TRBJ2-7, with 10 positions matching TRBD1. Unmatched junction bases numbered 2, after V lost 6 bases and J lost 3 bases. CDR1 ENHRY and CDR2 SYGVKD come from the germline V gene. The CDR3 sequence is 13 residues long. The CDR3 reads CAIRGTGDYEQYF. The CDR3 region has the DNA TGTGCCATCAGAGGGACAGGGGACTACGAGCAGTACTTC.

CDR3: CASSRLVAGELFF. CDR3 bases: TGTGCCAGCAGTAGACTAGTGGCCGGGGAGCTGTTTTTT. V gene TRBV6-5 combines with J gene TRBJ2-2; weak D call: TRBD2 (6 bases). Between the trimmed V and J ends, which lost 5 bases and 6 bases, there was a span of 10 bases. The CDR3 totals 13 residues. Per the germline V gene, CDR1 is MNHEY and CDR2 is SVGAGI.

This clone was counted at least ten times. The V and J genes are TRBV6-6 and TRBJ1-5, with D maybe TRBD1 (5 bases). Looked up from germline, CDR1 is MNHNY and CDR2 is SVGAGI (reference sequence). Trimming removed 6 bases from V and 1 base from J, with 7 bases in between. The CDR3 is made up of 13 amino acids. CDR3 DNA sequence: TGTGCCAGCAGCCGACAGAGCAATCAGCCCCAGCATTTT. Encoded protein: CASSRQSNQPQHF.

The table lists this clone with a count of one. The chain recombines TRBV11-2 with TRBJ2-3, with 12 bases identical to TRBD2. Germline CDR1 reads SGHAT; CDR2 reads FQNNGV. This CDR3 spans 14 amino acids. V dropped 1 base and J dropped 8; count of bases not matched to a gene: 1. The CDR3 nucleotides are TGTGCCAGCAGCTTAGCTAGCGGGGGGGGTACGCAGTATTTT. Amino acid sequence: CASSLASGGGTQYF. Together with reference TRBV11-2 and TRBJ2-3, the CDR3 gives the full variable domain: EAGVAQSPRYKIIEKRQSVAFWCNPISGHATLYWYQQILGQGPKLLIQFQNNGVVDDSQLPKDRFSAERLKGVDSTLKIQPAKLEDSAVYLCASSLASGGGTQYFGPGTRLTVL.

The chain carries TRBV30 and TRBJ1-5; D is possibly TRBD1 (6 bases). Trimming left V 2 bases short and J 4 bases short, with 12 bases between. The CDR3 length is 14 residues. Germline CDR1 GTSNPN, CDR2 SVGIG (reference sequence). CDR3 in DNA: TGTGCCTGGAGTACGGGACACTTTAATCAGCCCCAGCATTTT. It translates to CAWSTGHFNQPQHF.

The chain carries TRBV11-2 and TRBJ2-3; maybe TRBD2 (7 bases). In germline, CDR1 is SGHAT, CDR2 FQNNGV. There are 16 residues in the CDR3. V was clipped by 7 bases and J by 5 bases, with 22 bases between them. The CDR3 nucleotides are TGTGCCAGCACCCCCGGGGCGGGGGCCCGAAAAGATACGCAGTATTTT. Translation gives CASTPGAGARKDTQYF.

The chain joins TRBV3-1 (or the pseudogene TRBV3-2) to TRBJ1-5; D is undetermined. Germline lookup yields CDR1 LGHDT and CDR2 YNNKEL (reference sequence). CDR3 length: 13 residues. V was cut by 4 bases and J by 4 bases, with 8 bases left in between. CDR3 amino acids: CASSRFGNQPQHF. Here the CDR3 DNA reads TGTGCCAGCAGCCGGTTCGGGAATCAGCCCCAGCATTTT.

The chain uses TRBV21-1 and TRBJ2-3; whether TRBD2, the table's D call, matches the DNA was not checked. TRBV21-1 is deemed a pseudogene. The CDR3 sequence is 14 residues long. The CDR3 DNA follows: TGTGCCAGCAGCTTCCGGACTAGCGCAGATACGCAGTATTTT. This translates into CASSFRTSADTQYF.

For the CDR3, the DNA is TGTGCCAGCTCACCACCATACAGCCGGTCACCCCTCCACTTT. It is translated as CASSPPYSRSPLHF. The chain couples TRBV18 to TRBJ1-6; D is uncertain. Trimming took off 0 bases at V and 10 bases at J, with 10 bases between the two ends. The germline CDR1 and CDR2 sequences are KGHSH and LQKENI. The CDR3 extends over 14 amino acids. The entire variable domain, with the rest obtained from reference TRBV18 and TRBJ1-6, is as follows: NAGVMQNPRHLVRRRGQEARLRCSPMKGHSHVYWYRQLPEEGLKFMVYLQKENIIDESGMPKERFSAEFPKEGPSILRIQQVVRGDSAAYFCASSPPYSRSPLHFGNGTRLTVT.